Included here is one TCR beta chain sequence, with context. This sample was included in a study of blood T cell repertoires in COVID-19. Germline CDR1 MNHNY, CDR2 SVGAGI (reference sequence). The CDR3 is 16 residues long. V dropped 5 bases and J dropped 0 bases, with 15 bases sitting between them. Assay: immunoSEQ multiplex PCR; the TCRdb copy retains only in-frame clones and omits some. Of about 58,000 clones listed, around 90% are singletons. The receptor was derived from a man between 60 and 75 years old with active COVID-19. The V and J genes are TRBV6-6 and TRBJ2-3, with D tentatively TRBD2 (6 bases). The material sequenced was peripheral blood. CDR3: CASSKSGGPSTDTQYF. The CDR3 DNA follows: TGTGCCAGCAGTAAATCCGGGGGTCCTAGCACAGATACGCAGTATTTT.